The rows below give T cell receptor beta chains drawn from one sample of a study of T cell repertoires in cytomegalovirus infection. One entry per CDR3 protein, called by TCRdb with MiXCR from the reads. The data show 480,000 or so distinct CDR3 sequences, about 11% seen once. Specimen: PBMCs. Receptors originate from a human donor in good health (CMV status not recorded). Some clones in this sample may be carry-over from other donors' samples. The CDR3 runs from the conserved cysteine through the conserved F or W. D genes are given only for firm matches. Clone size appears in some rows only: once, few, many, or a class for an expanded clone.

cdr3_length	d_call	j_call	v_call	clone_size	cdr3_nt	cdr3_aa
15	TRBD2	TRBJ2-1	TRBV29-1	many	TGCAGCGTTGAAGGTCAGGGAGGGTTAGGGAATGAGCAGTTCTTC	CSVEGQGGLGNEQFF
15	NA	TRBJ2-2	TRBV4-1	many	TGCGCCAGCAGCCCCGGAGGGGGGAGGACCGGGGAGCTGTTTTTT	CASSPGGGRTGELFF
15	TRBD1	TRBJ1-6	TRBV9	few	TGTGCCAGCAGCGTATCGACAGGGCGCAATTCACCCCTCCACTTT	CASSVSTGRNSPLHF
16	NA	TRBJ1-5	TRBV7-3	many	TGTGCCAGCAGCTTAATGGACAGCGGAGGCAATCAGCCCCAGCATTTT	CASSLMDSGGNQPQHF
14	NA	TRBJ1-1	TRBV7-9	many	TGTGCCAGCAGCCTTGGGGGGGGCTGGGCTGAAGCTTTCTTT	CASSLGGGWAEAFF
13	NA	TRBJ2-7	TRBV18	many	TGTGCCAGCTCACCAGAAGGAGCGGGTGAGCAGTACTTC	CASSPEGAGEQYF
15	TRBD1	TRBJ1-2	TRBV29-1	NA	TGCAGCGTTGAACCCGGGACAGTCGGGAACTATGGCTACACCTTC	CSVEPGTVGNYGYTF
17	TRBD1	TRBJ2-2	TRBV10-3	many	TGTGCCATCAGAGGGACAGGGGGAGTCCGGAACACCGGGGAGCTGTTTTTT	CAIRGTGGVRNTGELFF
14	TRBD1	TRBJ2-5	TRBV6-2/TRBV6-3	few	TGTGCCAGCAGTCCTGACAGGGATGAAGAGACCCAGTACTTC	CASSPDRDEETQYF
16	NA	TRBJ2-6	TRBV6-1	few	TGTGCCAGCAGTGATGATGACGCGACTGGGGCCAACGTCCTGACTTTC	CASSDDDATGANVLTF
13	TRBD2	TRBJ2-1	TRBV20-1	few	TGCAGGACCGGGACTAGCGAGGACAATGAGCAGTTCTTC	CRTGTSEDNEQFF
14	NA	TRBJ2-1	TRBV5-4	many	TGTGCCAGCAGCTTGGAGTTGGGCTACAATGAGCAGTTCTTC	CASSLELGYNEQFF
14	NA	TRBJ1-1	TRBV27	few	TGTGCCAGCAGGAGTGAGGAGCTGAACACTGAAGCTTTCTTT	CASRSEELNTEAFF
15	NA	TRBJ1-4	TRBV14	few	TGTGCCAGCAGCCAAGAATGGGGGCGCCTTGAAAAACTGTTTTTT	CASSQEWGRLEKLFF
13	NA	TRBJ1-1	TRBV7-8	many	TGTGCCAGCAGCCCGGACAGTGCCACTGAAGCTTTCTTT	CASSPDSATEAFF
13	TRBD1	TRBJ1-2	TRBV20-1	NA	TGCAGTGCTAGGGGTACAGGGGGCGCGGGCTACACCTTC	CSARGTGGAGYTF
13	TRBD1	TRBJ1-1	TRBV12-3/TRBV12-4	many	TGTGCCAGCAGGGCGGGACAGGGCACTGAAGCTTTCTTT	CASRAGQGTEAFF
16	NA	TRBJ2-1	TRBV5-4	many	TGTGCCAGCAGCTTCCTTAGGGGGGACTCCTACAATGAGCAGTTCTTC	CASSFLRGDSYNEQFF
15	NA	TRBJ2-2	TRBV20-1	few	TGCAGTGCTCGGCCCCGGGGTGCGAACACCGGGGAGCTGTTTTTT	CSARPRGANTGELFF
17	NA	TRBJ2-4	TRBV7-9	few	TGTGCCAGCAGCTCCGATTTAACAGGGATAGCCAAAAACATTCAGTACTTC	CASSSDLTGIAKNIQYF
16	NA	TRBJ1-2	TRBV7-9	many	TGTGCCAGCAGCTTAGCCACAGGGAAGGGGAGCTATGGCTACACCTTC	CASSLATGKGSYGYTF
16	NA	TRBJ1-4	TRBV20-1	NA	TGCAGTGCTAGAGATGGGGGGCGGACAACTAATGAAAAACTGTTTTTT	CSARDGGRTTNEKLFF
13	NA	TRBJ2-3	TRBV7-8	many	TGTGCCAGCAGCTTCCGGGCCTTCCATACGCAGTATTTT	CASSFRAFHTQYF
15	NA	TRBJ2-7	TRBV7-2	many	TGTGCCAGCAGCTACGGACTCTTGGGATCCTACGAGCAGTACTTC	CASSYGLLGSYEQYF
15	TRBD1	TRBJ1-6	TRBV4-1	few	TGCGCCAGCAGCCCTTTCGGGACAGGGATTTCACCCCTCCACTTT	CASSPFGTGISPLHF
15	NA	TRBJ2-1	TRBV7-9	many	TGTGCCAGCAGCTTCGGTGGAATTGGGTACAATGAGCAGTTCTTC	CASSFGGIGYNEQFF
13	NA	TRBJ2-2	TRBV2	many	TGTGCCAGCAGCCGGAGGCAGGACGGGGAGCTGTTTTTT	CASSRRQDGELFF
15	NA	TRBJ2-3	TRBV5-1	NA	TGCGCCAGCAGCTCGGGGAGAGGGGAAGCAGATACGCAGTATTTT	CASSSGRGEADTQYF
12	NA	TRBJ2-1	TRBV29-1	many	TGCAGCGTGGGGGACGGTGACAATGAGCAGTTCTTC	CSVGDGDNEQFF
14	TRBD1	TRBJ1-5	TRBV4-2	NA	TGTGCCAGCAGCTCGCGGACAGGTGATCAGCCCCAGCATTTT	CASSSRTGDQPQHF
16	NA	TRBJ1-1	TRBV4-1	NA	TGTGCCAGCAGCCAAGAGGCAGGAAAAGAGAACACTGAAGCTTTCTTT	CASSQEAGKENTEAFF
12	NA	TRBJ2-5	TRBV4-2	many	TGTGCCAGCAGCCAACTACGAGAGACCCAGTACTTC	CASSQLRETQYF
16	TRBD2	TRBJ2-7	TRBV29-1	few	TGCAGCGTTGAAGTCTTGGAGGGACTAGCGGTCTACGAGCAGTACTTC	CSVEVLEGLAVYEQYF
16	TRBD1	TRBJ1-1	TRBV3-1	NA	TGTGCCAGCAGCCAAGGAACGGGACAGGGGGGCACTGAAGCTTTCTTT	CASSQGTGQGGTEAFF
16	NA	TRBJ2-1	TRBV20-1	NA	TGCAGTGCTGGACAACTCGCGGGAACTTCCTACAATGAGCAGTTCTTC	CSAGQLAGTSYNEQFF